This TCR beta chain was identified in a study of T cells after yellow fever vaccination. This clonotype was seen a few times. The authors made TCR cDNA by 5'RACE template switching, adding a universal primer site and UMIs. From the 5' RACE reads, TCRdb called clonotypes with MiXCR, one entry per CDR3 protein. The repertoire holds under 600,000 distinct CDR3 sequences, with roughly 13% as singletons. The sequence was obtained from a man aged 30 to 45 who received the YFV17D yellow fever vaccine. Sequencing was performed on PBMCs, taken on the day of the yellow fever booster vaccination.

The CDR3 DNA is TGTGCCAGCAGCGTAGAGGAGGGGGCGGCAGATACGCAGTATTTT. Protein product: CASSVEEGAADTQYF. The chain combines TRBV9 with TRBJ2-3, with D maybe TRBD1 (7 bases). CDR3 length: 15 amino acids. CDR1 is SGDLS and CDR2 is YYNGEE in the germline V gene. Trimming took off 0 bases at V and 4 bases at J, with 12 bases between the two ends.